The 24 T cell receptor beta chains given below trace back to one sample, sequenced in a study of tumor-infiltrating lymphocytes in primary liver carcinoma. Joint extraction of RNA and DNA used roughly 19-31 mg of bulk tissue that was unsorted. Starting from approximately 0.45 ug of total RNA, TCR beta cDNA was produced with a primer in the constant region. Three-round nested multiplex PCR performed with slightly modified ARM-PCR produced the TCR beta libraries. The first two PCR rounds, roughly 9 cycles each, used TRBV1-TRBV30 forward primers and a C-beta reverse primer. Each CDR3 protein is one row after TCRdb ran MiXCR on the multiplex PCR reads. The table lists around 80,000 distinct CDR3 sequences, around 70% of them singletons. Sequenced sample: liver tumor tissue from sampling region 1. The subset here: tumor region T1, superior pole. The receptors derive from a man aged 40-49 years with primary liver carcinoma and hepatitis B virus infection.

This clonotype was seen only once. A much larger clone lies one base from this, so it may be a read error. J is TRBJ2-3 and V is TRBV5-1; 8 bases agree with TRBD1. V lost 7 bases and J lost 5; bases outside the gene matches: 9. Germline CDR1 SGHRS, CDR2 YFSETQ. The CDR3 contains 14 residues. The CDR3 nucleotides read TGCGCCAGCCACCCGGGACAGGACATAGATACGCAGTATTTT. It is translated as CASHPGQDIDTQYF.

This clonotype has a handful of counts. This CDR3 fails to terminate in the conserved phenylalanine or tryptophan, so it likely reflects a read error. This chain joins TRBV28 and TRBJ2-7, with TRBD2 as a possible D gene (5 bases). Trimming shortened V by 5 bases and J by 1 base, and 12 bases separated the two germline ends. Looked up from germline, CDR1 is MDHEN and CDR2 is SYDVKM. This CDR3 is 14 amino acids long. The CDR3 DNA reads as TGTGCCAGCAGTAAGCGGACCGGATCCTACGAGCAGTACCTC. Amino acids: CASSKRTGSYEQYL.

The CDR3 loop reads CASRARLGSETQYF. In nucleotides, the CDR3 is TGTGCCAGCAGGGCCCGCCTGGGATCGGAAACGCAGTATTTT. The rearrangement joins TRBV6-5 to TRBJ2-3; D unresolved. CDR3 length equals 14 residues. The V gene lost 6 bases and the J gene lost 9 bases, with 19 bases spanning the gap. Germline CDR1 is MNHEY and CDR2 is SVGAGI.

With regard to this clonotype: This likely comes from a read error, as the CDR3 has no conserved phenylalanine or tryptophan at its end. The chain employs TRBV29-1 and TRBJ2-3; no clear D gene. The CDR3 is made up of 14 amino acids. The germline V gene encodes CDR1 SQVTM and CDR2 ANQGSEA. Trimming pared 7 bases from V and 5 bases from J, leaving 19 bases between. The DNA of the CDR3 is TGCAGCGGCTCAACGCAGGATGTTGGAGATACGCAGTATCTT. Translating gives CSGSTQDVGDTQYL.

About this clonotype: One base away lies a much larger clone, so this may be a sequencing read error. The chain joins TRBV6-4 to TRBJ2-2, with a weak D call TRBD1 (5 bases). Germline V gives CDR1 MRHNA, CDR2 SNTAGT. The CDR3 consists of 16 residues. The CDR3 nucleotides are TGTGCCAGCAATGACTCGTCCCAGGGTAGCACCGGGGAGCTGTTTTTT. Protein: CASNDSSQGSTGELFF.

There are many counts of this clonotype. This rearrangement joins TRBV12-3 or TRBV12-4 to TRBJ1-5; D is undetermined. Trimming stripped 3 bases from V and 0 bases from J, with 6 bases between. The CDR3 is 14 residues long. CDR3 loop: CASSFVDSNQPQHF. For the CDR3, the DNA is TGTGCCAGCAGTTTCGTAGATAGCAATCAGCCCCAGCATTTT.

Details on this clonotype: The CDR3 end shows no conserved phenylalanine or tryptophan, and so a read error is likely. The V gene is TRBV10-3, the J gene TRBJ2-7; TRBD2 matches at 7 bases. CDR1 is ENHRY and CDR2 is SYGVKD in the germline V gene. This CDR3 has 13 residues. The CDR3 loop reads CASADLGTTEQYL. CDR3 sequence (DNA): TGTGCTAGCGCCGACCTCGGGACTACCGAGCAGTACCTC.

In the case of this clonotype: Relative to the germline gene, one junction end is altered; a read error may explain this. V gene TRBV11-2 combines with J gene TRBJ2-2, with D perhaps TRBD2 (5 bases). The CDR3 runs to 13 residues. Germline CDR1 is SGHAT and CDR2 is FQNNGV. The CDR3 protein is CASSVWSAGELFF. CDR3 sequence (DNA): TGTGCCAGCAGCGTGTGGTCAGCCGGGGAGTTGTTTTTT.

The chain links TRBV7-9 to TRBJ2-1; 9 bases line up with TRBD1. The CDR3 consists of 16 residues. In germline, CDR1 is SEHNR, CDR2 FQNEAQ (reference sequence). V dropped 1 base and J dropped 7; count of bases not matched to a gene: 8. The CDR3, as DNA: TGTGCCAGCAGCTTAGACCCGGGACAGGGAGGGAATGAGCAGTTCTTC. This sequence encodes CASSLDPGQGGNEQFF.

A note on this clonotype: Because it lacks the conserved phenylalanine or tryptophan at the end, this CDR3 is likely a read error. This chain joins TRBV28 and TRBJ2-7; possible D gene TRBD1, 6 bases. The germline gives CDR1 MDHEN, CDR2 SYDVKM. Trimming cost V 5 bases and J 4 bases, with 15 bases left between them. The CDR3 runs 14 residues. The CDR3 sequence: CASSVTTGQYEQYL. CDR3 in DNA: TGTGCCAGCAGTGTCACCACAGGGCAGTACGAGCAGTACTTA.

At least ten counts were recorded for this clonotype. The CDR3 region is CARSLWGNRVINQPQHF. The CDR3 nucleotides read TGTGCCAGAAGCTTGTGGGGCAACAGAGTCATCAATCAGCCCCAGCATTTT. This chain links TRBV5-3 with TRBJ1-5; a possible D gene is TRBD1 (5 bases). TRBV5-3 is an ORF, and what it does is uncertain. The CDR3 sequence is 17 residues long. The V end lost 1 base, the J end lost 3 bases, and 17 bases lay between the germline ends.

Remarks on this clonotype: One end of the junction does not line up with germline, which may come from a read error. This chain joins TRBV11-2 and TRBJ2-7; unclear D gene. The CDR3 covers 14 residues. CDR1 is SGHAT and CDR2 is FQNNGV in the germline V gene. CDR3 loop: CATSLTGTTYEQYF. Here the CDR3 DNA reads TGTGCCACCAGCTTAACTGGCACTACATACGAGCAGTACTTC.

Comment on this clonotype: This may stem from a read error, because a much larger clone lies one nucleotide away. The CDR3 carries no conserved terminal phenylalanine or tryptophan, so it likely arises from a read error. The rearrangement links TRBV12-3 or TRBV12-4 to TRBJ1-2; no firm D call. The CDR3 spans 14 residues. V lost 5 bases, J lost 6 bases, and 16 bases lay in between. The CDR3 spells CASSMGVLRDGYTS. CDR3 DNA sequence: TGTGCCAGCAGTATGGGAGTCCTCCGGGATGGCTACACCTCC.

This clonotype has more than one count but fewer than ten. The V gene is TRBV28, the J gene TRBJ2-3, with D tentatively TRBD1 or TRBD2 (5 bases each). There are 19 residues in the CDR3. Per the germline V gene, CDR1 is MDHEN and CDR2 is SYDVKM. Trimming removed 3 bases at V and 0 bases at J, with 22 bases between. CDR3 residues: CASSFRRDHIVSSTDTQYF. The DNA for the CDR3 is TGTGCCAGCAGTTTTCGCCGGGACCACATAGTTTCTAGCACAGATACGCAGTATTTT.

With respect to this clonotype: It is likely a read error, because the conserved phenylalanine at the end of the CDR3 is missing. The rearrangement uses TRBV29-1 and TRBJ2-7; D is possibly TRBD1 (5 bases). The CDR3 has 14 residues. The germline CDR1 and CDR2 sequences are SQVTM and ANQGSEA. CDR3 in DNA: TGCAGTGTCTCCGATGGGGCAGGGTCAAACGAGCAGTACCTC. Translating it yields CSVSDGAGSNEQYL.

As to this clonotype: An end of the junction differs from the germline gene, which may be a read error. The CDR3 loop reads CSVEYIWVTQVTQYF. For the CDR3, the DNA is TGCAGCGTTGAGTACATCTGGGTGACCCAAGTGACCCAGTACTTC. The chain recombines TRBV29-1 with TRBJ2-5; D gene ambiguous. CDR1 SQVTM and CDR2 ANQGSEA come from the germline V gene. CDR3 length: 15 amino acids.

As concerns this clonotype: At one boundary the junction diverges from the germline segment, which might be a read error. CDR3 nucleotide sequence: TGTGTCAGCAGCTCCCCGGGACAGTTCTCAGGAGGGCGTGCAGATACGCAGTATTTT. Translated, it gives CVSSSPGQFSGGRADTQYF. The rearrangement joins TRBV12-3 or TRBV12-4 to TRBJ2-3; D is perhaps TRBD1 (7 bases). The length of the CDR3 is 19 residues.

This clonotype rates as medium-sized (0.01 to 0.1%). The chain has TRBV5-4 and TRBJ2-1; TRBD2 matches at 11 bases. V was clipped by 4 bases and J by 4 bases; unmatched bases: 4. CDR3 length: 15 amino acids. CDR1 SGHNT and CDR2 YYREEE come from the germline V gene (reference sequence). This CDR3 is CASSDRLAGYNEQFF. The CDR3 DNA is TGTGCCAGCAGCGATCGACTAGCGGGGTACAATGAGCAGTTCTTC.

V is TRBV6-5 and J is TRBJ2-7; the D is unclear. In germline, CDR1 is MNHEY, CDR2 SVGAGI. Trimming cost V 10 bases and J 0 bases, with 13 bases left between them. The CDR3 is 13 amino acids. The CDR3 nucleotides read TGTGCCAACAGAAAGATAGGCTCCTACGAGCAGTACTTC. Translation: CANRKIGSYEQYF.

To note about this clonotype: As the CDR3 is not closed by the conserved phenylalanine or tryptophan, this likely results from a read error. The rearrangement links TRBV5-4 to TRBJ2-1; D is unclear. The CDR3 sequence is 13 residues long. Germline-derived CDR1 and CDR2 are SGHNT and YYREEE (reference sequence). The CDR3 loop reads CTGELYSYNEQFL. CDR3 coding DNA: TGTACCGGTGAGTTGTACTCCTACAATGAGCAGTTCTTA.

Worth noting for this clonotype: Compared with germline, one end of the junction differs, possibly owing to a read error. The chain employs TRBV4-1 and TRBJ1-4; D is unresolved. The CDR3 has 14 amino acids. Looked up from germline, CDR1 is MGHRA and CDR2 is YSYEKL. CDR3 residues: CTSSQDQLNEKLFF. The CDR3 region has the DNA TGCACCAGCAGTCAAGATCAGCTAAATGAAAAACTGTTTTTT.

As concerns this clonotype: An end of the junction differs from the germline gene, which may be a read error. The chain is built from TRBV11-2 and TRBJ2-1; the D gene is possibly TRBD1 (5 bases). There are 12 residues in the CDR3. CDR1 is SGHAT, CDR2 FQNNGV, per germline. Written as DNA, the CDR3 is TGTGCCAGTAGCCCACAGGCCAATGAGCAATTCTTC. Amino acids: CASSPQANEQFF.

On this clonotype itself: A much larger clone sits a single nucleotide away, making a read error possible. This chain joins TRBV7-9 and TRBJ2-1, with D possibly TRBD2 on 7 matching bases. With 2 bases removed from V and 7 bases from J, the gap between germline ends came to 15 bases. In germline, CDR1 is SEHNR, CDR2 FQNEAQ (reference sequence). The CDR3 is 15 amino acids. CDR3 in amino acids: CASSLIGGGVNEQFF. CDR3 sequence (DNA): TGTGCCAGCAGCTTAATTGGCGGGGGCGTGAATGAGCAGTTCTTC.

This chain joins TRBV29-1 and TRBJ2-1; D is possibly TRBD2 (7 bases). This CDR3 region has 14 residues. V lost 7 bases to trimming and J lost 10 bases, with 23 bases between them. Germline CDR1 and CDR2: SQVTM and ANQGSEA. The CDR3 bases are TGCAGCGGATTGCCTGGACGGGGGGCGGACGAGCAGTTCTTC. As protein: CSGLPGRGADEQFF.